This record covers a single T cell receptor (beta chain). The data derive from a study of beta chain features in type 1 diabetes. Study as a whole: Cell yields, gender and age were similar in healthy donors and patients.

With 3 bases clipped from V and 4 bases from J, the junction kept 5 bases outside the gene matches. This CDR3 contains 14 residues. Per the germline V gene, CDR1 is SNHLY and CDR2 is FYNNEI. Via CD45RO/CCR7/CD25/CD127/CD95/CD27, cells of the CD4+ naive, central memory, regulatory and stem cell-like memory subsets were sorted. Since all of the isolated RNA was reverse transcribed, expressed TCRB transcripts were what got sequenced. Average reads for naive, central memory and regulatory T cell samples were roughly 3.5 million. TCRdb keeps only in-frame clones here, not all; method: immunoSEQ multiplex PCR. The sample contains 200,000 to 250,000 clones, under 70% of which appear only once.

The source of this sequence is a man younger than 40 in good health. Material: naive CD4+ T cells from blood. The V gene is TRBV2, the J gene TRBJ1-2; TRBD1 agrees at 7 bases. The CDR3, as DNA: TGTGCCAGCAGTGAGGACAGGAAGACCTATGGCTACACCTTC. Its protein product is CASSEDRKTYGYTF.